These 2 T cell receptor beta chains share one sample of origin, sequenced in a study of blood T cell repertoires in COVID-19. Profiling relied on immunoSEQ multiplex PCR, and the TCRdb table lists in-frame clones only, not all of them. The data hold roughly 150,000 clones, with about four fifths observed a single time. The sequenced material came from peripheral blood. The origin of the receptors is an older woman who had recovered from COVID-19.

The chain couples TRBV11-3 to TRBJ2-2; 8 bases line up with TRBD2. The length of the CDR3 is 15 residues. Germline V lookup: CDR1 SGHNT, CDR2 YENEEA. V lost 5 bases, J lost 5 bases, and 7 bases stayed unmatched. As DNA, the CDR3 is TGTGCCAGCAGCCCCGGGGGGACTAGGACCGGGGAGCTGTTTTTT. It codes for CASSPGGTRTGELFF.

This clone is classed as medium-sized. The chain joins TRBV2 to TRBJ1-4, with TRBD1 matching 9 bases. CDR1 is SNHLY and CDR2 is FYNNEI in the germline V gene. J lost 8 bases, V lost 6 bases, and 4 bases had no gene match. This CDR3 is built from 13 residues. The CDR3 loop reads CASSGQGKEKLFF. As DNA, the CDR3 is TGTGCCAGCAGCGGACAGGGGAAGGAAAAACTGTTTTTT.